Shown below are 24 T cell receptor beta chains from a single sample sequenced in a study of blood T cell repertoires in COVID-19. Here immunoSEQ multiplex PCR was the method, and the copy in TCRdb shows in-frame clones only, minus some. The sample includes a few hundred thousand clones, around 84% of them seen just once. Sample: peripheral blood. The source is a man aged 55 to 69 with acute or convalescent COVID-19.

V gene TRBV4-1 combines with J gene TRBJ1-4; 7 bases are shared with TRBD1. Germline trimming cut 3 bases from V and 5 bases from J; bases unmatched to any gene: 9. Germline CDR1 reads MGHRA; CDR2 reads YSYEKL. The length of the CDR3 is 16 residues. CDR3 sequence reads: CASSQDAGQPNEKLFF. The DNA for the CDR3 is TGCGCCAGCAGCCAGGATGCGGGACAGCCCAATGAAAAACTGTTTTTT.

The CDR3 bases are TGTGCCAGCAGTTTCCTAGGACAGGGCCTGGGGGAGACCCAGTACTTC. Translated, it gives CASSFLGQGLGETQYF. The chain recombines TRBV28 with TRBJ2-5; 8 nucleotides line up with TRBD1. V gave up 3 bases and J gave up 5 bases; unmatched junction bases: 11. This CDR3 is 16 amino acids long. Germline V gene data show CDR1 as MDHEN and CDR2 as SYDVKM.

This rearrangement joins TRBV9 to TRBJ2-1; 12 bases fit TRBD2. J lost 7 bases, V lost 0 bases, and 5 bases had no gene match. This CDR3 comprises 16 residues. Germline V CDR1 and CDR2: SGDLS, YYNGEE. The CDR3 DNA is TGTGCCAGCAGCGTAGGCACTAGCGGGGGGTTAAATGAGCAGTTCTTC. Its translation is CASSVGTSGGLNEQFF.

V is TRBV2 and J is TRBJ2-7; D may be TRBD2 (6 bases). This CDR3 has 13 amino acids. Germline CDR1 reads SNHLY; CDR2 reads FYNNEI. The V end lost 2 bases, the J end lost 4 bases, and 9 bases lay between the germline ends. The CDR3 here is CASSERLVYEQYF. CDR3 DNA sequence: TGTGCCAGCAGTGAAAGACTAGTTTACGAGCAGTACTTC.

V gene TRBV12-3 or TRBV12-4 combines with J gene TRBJ1-1; D gene ambiguous. The CDR3 has 12 residues. The V gene lost 3 bases and the J gene lost 3 bases, with 5 bases spanning the gap. The CDR3 sequence: CASSLRDTEAFF. CDR3 nucleotide sequence: TGTGCCAGCAGTTTGAGGGACACTGAAGCTTTCTTT.

This clone has just one count. The chain joins TRBV11-2 to TRBJ1-2; 10 positions agree with TRBD1. This CDR3 has 14 amino acids. Germline CDR1 and CDR2: SGHAT and FQNNGV. Germline trimming cut 5 bases from V and 5 bases from J; bases unmatched to any gene: 5. The CDR3 DNA reads TGTGCCAGCAGCGACAGGGGGCTAGTATATGGCTACACCTTC. Protein product: CASSDRGLVYGYTF.

For the CDR3, the DNA is TGTGCCACGAGAGGGACAGGGAGGGCCTACGAGCAGTACTTC. This encodes CATRGTGRAYEQYF. The J gene is TRBJ2-7, the V gene TRBV5-8; TRBD1 matches at 9 bases. The germline V gene has CDR1 SGHTS and CDR2 YDEGEE. This CDR3 has 14 amino acids. V lost 9 bases to trimming and J lost 2 bases; unmatched junction nucleotides: 9.

The chain links TRBV6-5 to TRBJ1-1; a possible D gene is TRBD1 (6 bases). The V gene lost 3 bases and the J gene lost 10 bases, with 18 bases spanning the gap. There are 14 residues in the CDR3. Germline V CDR1 and CDR2: MNHEY, SVGAGI. Here the CDR3 reads CASSYHGQTWGAFF. The CDR3 nucleotides are TGTGCCAGCAGTTATCACGGACAGACTTGGGGAGCTTTCTTT.

V usage is TRBV6-5 and J usage is TRBJ1-5, with D maybe TRBD1 (5 bases). The V gene lost 0 bases and the J gene lost 7 bases, with 10 bases spanning the gap. This CDR3 spans 14 amino acids. Germline-derived CDR1 and CDR2 are MNHEY and SVGAGI. CDR3 nucleotide sequence: TGTGCCAGCAGTTACTCGGCAGGGCGGCAGCCCCAGCATTTT. Translated, it gives CASSYSAGRQPQHF.

CDR3 sequence (DNA): TGTGCCAGCAGCTTAGCGGGCAACTCCTACGAGCAGTACTTC. Translating it yields CASSLAGNSYEQYF. This chain links TRBV7-2 with TRBJ2-7; no definite D call. V lost 0 bases and J lost 0, with 6 bases in between. Germline CDR1 reads SGHTA; CDR2 reads FQGNSA. The length of the CDR3 is 14 residues.

This chain joins TRBV7-9 and TRBJ1-2; 9 bases are shared with TRBD1. This CDR3 is 14 amino acids long. From germline, CDR1 is SEHNR and CDR2 FQNEAQ (reference sequence). Trimming took 1 base from V and 8 from J; bases not matched to a gene: 5. CDR3 nucleotides: TGTGCCAGCAGCTTAGAACAGGGGGCAGGAGGCTACACCTTC. This translates into CASSLEQGAGGYTF.

This sequence joins TRBV4-1 and TRBJ1-1; 7 nucleotides agree with TRBD1. CDR3 length: 14 residues. With V trimmed by 4 bases and J by 1 base, 3 bases remained unmatched. Germline V gene data show CDR1 as MGHRA and CDR2 as YSYEKL. The CDR3 is CASSPRTGNTEAFF. The CDR3 nucleotides are TGCGCCAGCAGCCCGCGGACAGGGAACACTGAAGCTTTCTTT.

The rearrangement uses TRBV18 and TRBJ2-2, with D maybe TRBD1 (6 bases). Germline CDR1 KGHSH, CDR2 LQKENI. V lost 3 bases, J lost 2 bases, and 16 bases lay in between. The CDR3 totals 17 residues. CDR3 nucleotide sequence: TGTGCCAGCTCACCTTATTCAGGGGCGGTTAACACCGGGGAGCTGTTTTTT. It specifies CASSPYSGAVNTGELFF.

As to this clone: One end of the junction varies from germline; a read error may be responsible. V is TRBV25-1 and J is TRBJ2-1, with 10 bases that match TRBD1. The CDR3 contains 15 residues. CDR1 MGHDK and CDR2 SYGVNS come from the germline V gene. The CDR3 is CASRESGQGYNEQFF. For the CDR3, the DNA is TGTGCCAGCAGGGAATCGGGACAGGGGTACAATGAGCAGTTCTTC.

This chain joins TRBV11-2 and TRBJ2-7; tentative D call: TRBD1 (6 bases). V lost 4 bases to trimming and J lost 7 bases, with 14 bases between them. The germline CDR1 and CDR2 sequences are SGHAT and FQNNGV. The CDR3 is 13 amino acids. As DNA, the CDR3 is TGTGCCAGCAGCTCCTACAGGGCTGGGGAGCAGTACTTC. Translation gives CASSSYRAGEQYF.

The chain recombines TRBV19 with TRBJ2-7; weak D call: TRBD2 (6 bases). V was shortened by 6 bases and J by 3 bases, with 9 bases between the two germline ends. Germline CDR1 LNHDA, CDR2 SQIVND (reference sequence). This CDR3 has 12 residues. CDR3 loop: CASRSGDYEQYF. DNA of the CDR3: TGTGCCAGTAGGTCGGGGGACTACGAGCAGTACTTC.

The rearrangement uses TRBV10-3 and TRBJ1-5, with D hard to call. This CDR3 has 13 residues. The V end was cut by 6 bases, the J end by 6 bases, with 12 bases between. The germline gives CDR1 ENHRY, CDR2 SYGVKD. The CDR3 is CAIRDLTGQPQHF. DNA for the CDR3: TGTGCCATCAGGGATCTAACGGGTCAGCCCCAGCATTTT.

The J gene is TRBJ2-2, the V gene TRBV5-6; TRBD2 agrees at 9 bases. CDR1 is SGHDT, CDR2 YYEEEE, per germline. V shed 5 bases, J shed 6 bases, and the junction held 2 bases outside the gene matches. This CDR3 has 13 amino acids. The CDR3 is CASRRTSAGELFF. The CDR3 nucleotides read TGTGCCAGCAGAAGGACTAGCGCCGGGGAGCTGTTTTTT.

This chain connects TRBV7-9 to TRBJ2-2; D gene unclear. This CDR3 region has 16 residues. The V and J ends lost 5 bases and 0 bases respectively, with 13 bases between them. In germline, CDR1 is SEHNR, CDR2 FQNEAQ (reference sequence). This CDR3 reads CASSRQAYTNTGELFF. DNA for the CDR3: TGTGCCAGCAGCCGCCAGGCGTACACGAACACCGGGGAGCTGTTTTTT.

This chain links TRBV10-2 with TRBJ1-2, with 10 positions matching TRBD1. The V gene's germline CDR1 is WSHSY and CDR2 SAAADI. This CDR3 has 14 amino acids. V shed 2 bases, J shed 8 bases, and the junction held 5 bases outside the gene matches. CDR3 amino acids: CASSEPDRGRGYTF. In DNA, the CDR3 is TGCGCCAGCAGTGAGCCCGACAGGGGGCGCGGCTACACCTTC.

The chain has TRBV30 and TRBJ1-1; D uncertain. Trimming cost V 5 bases and J 8 bases, with 12 bases left between them. The CDR3 consists of 11 residues. Germline V lookup: CDR1 GTSNPN, CDR2 SVGIG (reference sequence). The CDR3 DNA sequence: TGTGCCTGGGGTTTAGGCGGGGAAGCTTTCTTT. Translated, it gives CAWGLGGEAFF.

In its sample, this clone was seen once. The chain combines TRBV27 with TRBJ2-1, with 7 bases aligning to TRBD1. The germline V gene has CDR1 MNHEY and CDR2 SMNVEV (reference sequence). V shed 5 bases and J 10 bases; nucleotides not matched to a gene: 5. The CDR3 covers 12 residues. The CDR3 region is CASSPTGDEQFF. The CDR3 DNA reads TGTGCCAGCAGTCCCACAGGGGACGAGCAGTTCTTC.

This chain connects TRBV7-3 to TRBJ2-1; 7 bases agree with TRBD1. Germline V lookup: CDR1 SGHTA, CDR2 FQGTGA. The CDR3 extends over 15 amino acids. The J segment lost 6 bases and the V segment lost 0 bases, leaving 5 bases of the junction unmatched. The CDR3 here is CASSLTAAGGNEQFF. The CDR3 bases are TGTGCCAGCAGCTTAACAGCGGCAGGGGGCAATGAGCAGTTCTTC.

J is TRBJ2-1 and V is TRBV6-2 or TRBV6-3; 9 positions agree with TRBD2. CDR1 MNHEY and CDR2 SVGEGT come from the germline V gene. Trimming took 4 bases from V and 9 from J; bases not matched to a gene: 13. CDR3 length: 16 amino acids. This CDR3 reads CASSFPRVAGAGEQFF. In DNA form, the CDR3 reads TGTGCCAGCAGTTTTCCCCGGGTAGCGGGAGCGGGTGAGCAGTTCTTC.